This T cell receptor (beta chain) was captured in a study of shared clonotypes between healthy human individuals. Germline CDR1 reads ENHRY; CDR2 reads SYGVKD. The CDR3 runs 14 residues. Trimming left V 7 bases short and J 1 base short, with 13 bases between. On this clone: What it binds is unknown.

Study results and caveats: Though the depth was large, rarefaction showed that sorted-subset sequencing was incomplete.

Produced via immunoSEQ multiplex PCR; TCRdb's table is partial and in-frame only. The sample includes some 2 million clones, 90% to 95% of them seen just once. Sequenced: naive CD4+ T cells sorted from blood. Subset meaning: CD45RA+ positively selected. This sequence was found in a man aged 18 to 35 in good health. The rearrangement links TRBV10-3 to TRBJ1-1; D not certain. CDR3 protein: CAINEGMKNTEAFF. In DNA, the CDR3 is TGTGCCATCAACGAGGGTATGAAGAACACTGAAGCTTTCTTT.